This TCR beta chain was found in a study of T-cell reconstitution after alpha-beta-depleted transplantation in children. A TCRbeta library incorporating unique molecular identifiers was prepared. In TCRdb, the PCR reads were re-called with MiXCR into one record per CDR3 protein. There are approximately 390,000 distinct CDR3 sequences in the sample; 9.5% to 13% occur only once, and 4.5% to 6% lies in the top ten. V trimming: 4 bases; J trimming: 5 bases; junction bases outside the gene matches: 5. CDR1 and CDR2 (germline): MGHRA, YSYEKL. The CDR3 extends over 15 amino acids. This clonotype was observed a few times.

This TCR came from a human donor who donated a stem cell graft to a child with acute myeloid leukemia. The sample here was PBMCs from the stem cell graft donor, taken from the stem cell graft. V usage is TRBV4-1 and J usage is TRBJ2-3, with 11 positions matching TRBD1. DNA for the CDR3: TGCGCCAGCAGCCGGACAGGGGGCGCGGGAGATACGCAGTATTTT. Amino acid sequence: CASSRTGGAGDTQYF.